Listed here are 29 T cell receptor beta chains from one sample, sequenced in a study of OX40 agonist ivuxolimab in advanced cancers. Profiling relied on immunoSEQ multiplex PCR, and the TCRdb table lists in-frame clones only, not all of them. The repertoire consists of approximately 55,000 clones, with about nine tenths occurring once and the leading ten covering approximately 16%. Specimen: CD4+ or CD8+ T cells sorted from blood, collected in a trial of the OX40 agonist ivuxolimab. These receptors all stem from an adult with an advanced solid tumor such as melanoma, head and neck, liver or kidney cancer.

The V and J genes are TRBV28 and TRBJ2-3; maybe TRBD2 (6 bases). V was cut by 2 bases and J by 0 bases, with 18 bases left in between. There are 18 residues in the CDR3. Germline lookup yields CDR1 MDHEN and CDR2 SYDVKM. CDR3 protein: CASSLPTAGFTSTDTQYF. CDR3 sequence (DNA): TGTGCCAGCAGTTTACCTACAGCGGGTTTCACTAGCACAGATACGCAGTATTTT.

The J gene is TRBJ2-2, the V gene TRBV5-4; maybe TRBD1 (5 bases). The CDR3 is made up of 16 amino acids. The V end was cut by 4 bases, the J end by 0 bases, with 13 bases between. Germline V CDR1 and CDR2: SGHNT, YYREEE (reference sequence). CDR3 DNA sequence: TGTGCCAGCAGCCATATCCAGGGTACGAACACCGGGGAGCTGTTTTTT. This gives the protein CASSHIQGTNTGELFF. The variable domain in full, with the rest retrieved from reference TRBV5-4 and TRBJ2-2, is ETGVTQSPTHLIKTRGQQVTLRCSSQSGHNTVSWYQQALGQGPQFIFQYYREEENGRGNFPPRFSGLQFPNYSSELNVNALELDDSALYLCASSHIQGTNTGELFFGEGSRLTVL.

The chain employs TRBV6-6 and TRBJ2-6; weak D call: TRBD2 (6 bases). Germline values: CDR1 MNHNY, CDR2 SVGAGI (reference sequence). The V end lost 2 bases, the J end lost 4 bases, and 9 bases lay between the germline ends. This CDR3 has 15 residues. The CDR3 spells CASSYGGTGANVLTF. CDR3 in DNA: TGTGCCAGCAGTTACGGCGGGACCGGGGCCAACGTCCTGACTTTC.

The rearrangement links TRBV5-1 to TRBJ2-3; D may be TRBD1 (6 bases). Trimming pared 7 bases from V and 3 bases from J, leaving 18 bases between. Germline CDR1 is SGHRS and CDR2 is YFSETQ. This CDR3 spans 15 amino acids. Written as DNA, the CDR3 is TGCGCCAGCCGACAGGCACCCATGGGTACAGATACGCAGTATTTT. Protein product: CASRQAPMGTDTQYF. The full variable domain, with the rest looked up from reference TRBV5-1 and TRBJ2-3, is KAGVTQTPRYLIKTRGQQVTLSCSPISGHRSVSWYQQTPGQGLQFLFEYFSETQRNKGNFPGRFSGRQFSNSRSEMNVSTLELGDSALYLCASRQAPMGTDTQYFGPGTRLTVL.

This clone was detected once. V gene TRBV2 combines with J gene TRBJ1-3, with D tentatively TRBD1 (5 bases). This CDR3 comprises 14 residues. Germline CDR1 is SNHLY and CDR2 is FYNNEI. V was clipped by 4 bases and J by 4 bases, with 11 bases between them. CDR3 DNA: TGTGCCAGCAGTGGCCTGCGGGGGGGAAACACCATATATTTT. This gives the protein CASSGLRGGNTIYF.

This CDR3 reads CASSQTPGTGPHSPLHF. The CDR3 coding sequence is TGTGCCAGCTCTCAGACTCCCGGGACAGGGCCTCATTCACCCCTCCACTTT. The V gene is TRBV18, the J gene TRBJ1-6; TRBD1 matches at 9 bases. Germline CDR1 and CDR2: KGHSH and LQKENI. This CDR3 region has 17 residues. Germline trimming cut 6 bases from V and 8 bases from J; bases unmatched to any gene: 14.

This sequence joins TRBV7-9 and TRBJ1-4, with D uncertain. V gave up 4 bases and J gave up 7 bases, with 13 bases separating them. The CDR3 sequence is 14 residues long. In germline, CDR1 is SEHNR, CDR2 FQNEAQ (reference sequence). The CDR3 sequence: CASSSPLEGEKLFF. CDR3 sequence (DNA): TGTGCCAGCAGCTCCCCCCTAGAGGGTGAAAAACTGTTTTTT.

The chain employs TRBV28 and TRBJ2-7; D remains ambiguous. V lost 6 bases and J lost 3, with 9 bases in between. Germline CDR1 and CDR2: MDHEN and SYDVKM. There are 12 residues in the CDR3. The DNA of the CDR3 is TGTGCCAGCAGCTCCAATGGCTACGAGCAGTACTTC. This codes for CASSSNGYEQYF.

Written as DNA, the CDR3 is TGCGCCAGCAGCGGAGGGGCGGGACCCAACTACAATGAGCAGTTCTTC. It is translated as CASSGGAGPNYNEQFF. This rearrangement joins TRBV5-1 to TRBJ2-1, with TRBD2 as a possible D gene (6 bases). The germline V and J ends were trimmed by 4 bases and 3 bases, with 17 bases remaining between them. The CDR3 has 16 residues. The V gene's germline CDR1 is SGHRS and CDR2 YFSETQ.

This rearrangement joins TRBV6-5 to TRBJ2-7; TRBD2 matches at 8 bases. CDR3 length equals 14 residues. Germline loops: CDR1 MNHEY, CDR2 SVGAGI. V shed 5 bases and J 2 bases; nucleotides not matched to a gene: 5. CDR3 coding DNA: TGTGCCAGCAGTCGGGGGGGGATCACCTACGAGCAGTACTTC. It encodes CASSRGGITYEQYF.

The V call is TRBV28, the J call TRBJ1-6; 7 bases agree with TRBD1. Per germline, CDR1 MDHEN and CDR2 SYDVKM. Germline trimming cut 3 bases from V and 5 bases from J; bases unmatched to any gene: 4. This CDR3 is built from 15 residues. Written as DNA, the CDR3 is TGTGCCAGCAGTTTTAGGGACAGAGATAATTCACCCCTCCACTTT. The encoded protein is CASSFRDRDNSPLHF.

This clone was recorded only once. This chain joins TRBV6-6 and TRBJ1-2, with D perhaps matching TRBD1 (6 bases). The CDR3 totals 15 residues. CDR1 and CDR2 (germline): MNHNY, SVGAGI (reference sequence). The V and J ends lost 6 bases and 3 bases respectively, with 17 bases between them. The CDR3 sequence: CASSLNRAGYYGYTF. CDR3 bases: TGTGCCAGCAGCTTGAACAGGGCTGGGTACTATGGCTACACCTTC.

The rearrangement links TRBV2 to TRBJ2-3, with 12 nucleotides matching TRBD1. The V and J ends lost 6 bases and 5 bases, in that order; junction bases with no gene match: 3. This CDR3 has 14 amino acids. CDR1 is SNHLY and CDR2 is FYNNEI in the germline V gene. Here the CDR3 DNA reads TGTGCCAGCAGAGGGGACAGGGGGCAAGATACGCAGTATTTT. Its translation: CASRGDRGQDTQYF.

The CDR3 sequence: CASRRGSGETQYF. CDR3 DNA: TGTGCCAGCAGAAGGGGCAGCGGTGAGACCCAGTACTTC. The chain combines TRBV28 with TRBJ2-5; D tentatively reads TRBD1 or TRBD2 (5 bases each). V lost 6 bases and J lost 5, with 13 bases in between. This CDR3 is 13 amino acids long. From germline, CDR1 is MDHEN and CDR2 SYDVKM.

The chain recombines TRBV30 with TRBJ1-1, with unresolved D. V shed 3 bases and J shed 1 base, with 9 bases lying between them. This CDR3 is 13 amino acids long. Germline V gives CDR1 GTSNPN, CDR2 SVGIG (reference sequence). CDR3 bases: TGTGCCTGGAGAGGGCAGACGAACACTGAAGCTTTCTTT. It codes for CAWRGQTNTEAFF.

This chain links TRBV2 with TRBJ1-6; D call uncertain. The CDR3 length is 14 residues. CDR1 SNHLY and CDR2 FYNNEI come from the germline V gene. The V end was cut by 4 bases, the J end by 5 bases, with 9 bases between. CDR3 protein: CASSGQNNNSPLHF. Written as DNA, the CDR3 is TGTGCCAGCAGTGGGCAGAATAATAATTCACCCCTCCACTTT.

This chain uses TRBV21-1 with TRBJ2-6; TRBD1, the D gene given by the table, was not confirmed from the DNA. TRBV21-1 is described as a pseudogene. This CDR3 has 24 residues. CDR3 sequence: CASSKGRFKDRESRCPSGANVLTF. CDR3 DNA: TGTGCCAGCAGCAAAGGTAGATTTAAGGACAGGGAGTCCCGCTGCCCCTCTGGGGCCAACGTCCTGACTTTC.

The chain carries TRBV11-2 and TRBJ2-5, with 7 bases fitting TRBD2. This CDR3 comprises 16 residues. Germline CDR1 SGHAT, CDR2 FQNNGV. Unmatched junction bases numbered 15, after V lost 6 bases and J lost 5 bases. The chain's CDR3 is CASRGLGGRSGETQYF. CDR3 sequence (DNA): TGTGCCAGCAGAGGGTTGGGCGGGAGATCGGGGGAGACCCAGTACTTC.

This clone was observed once. The chain is built from TRBV18 and TRBJ2-1; no reliable D call. This CDR3 has 16 amino acids. Between the trimmed V and J ends, which lost 0 bases and 0 bases, there was a span of 9 bases. Germline V CDR1 and CDR2: KGHSH, LQKENI. The CDR3, as DNA: TGTGCCAGCTCACCACCAACACCCGGCTCCTACAATGAGCAGTTCTTC. It translates to CASSPPTPGSYNEQFF.

This chain connects TRBV19 to TRBJ1-1; 9 bases match TRBD1. From germline, CDR1 is LNHDA and CDR2 SQIVND (reference sequence). The CDR3 covers 15 residues. V lost 4 bases and J lost 3; bases outside the gene matches: 6. The CDR3 is CASSTGQGKDTEAFF. The CDR3 DNA reads as TGTGCCAGTAGTACCGGACAGGGGAAAGACACTGAAGCTTTCTTT.

The chain uses TRBV5-5 and TRBJ1-5; TRBD1 matches at 7 bases. Germline V gives CDR1 SGHKS, CDR2 YYEKEE (reference sequence). V gave up 4 bases and J gave up 7 bases; unmatched junction bases: 8. CDR3 length equals 14 residues. CDR3 sequence (DNA): TGTGCCAGCAGCACGGCAGGGGGGACGCAGCCCCAGCATTTT. This sequence encodes CASSTAGGTQPQHF. Supplemented by reference TRBV5-5 and TRBJ1-5, the full variable domain reads DAGVTQSPTHLIKTRGQQVTLRCSPISGHKSVSWYQQVLGQGPQFIFQYYEKEERGRGNFPDRFSARQFPNYSSELNVNALLLGDSALYLCASSTAGGTQPQHFGDGTRLSIL.

The chain is built from TRBV19 and TRBJ2-1; unclear D gene. V lost 3 bases and J 3 bases, leaving 12 bases between the germline ends. This CDR3 is 15 amino acids long. Germline V gene data show CDR1 as LNHDA and CDR2 as SQIVND (reference sequence). In nucleotides, the CDR3 is TGTGCCAGTAGTATTCCCGAAAGGTACTACAATGAGCAGTTCTTC. Protein sequence: CASSIPERYYNEQFF. The full variable domain, with the rest looked up from reference TRBV19 and TRBJ2-1, is DGGITQSPKYLFRKEGQNVTLSCEQNLNHDAMYWYRQDPGQGLRLIYYSQIVNDFQKGDIAEGYSVSREKKESFPLTVTSAQKNPTAFYLCASSIPERYYNEQFFGPGTRLTVL.

The rearrangement joins TRBV28 to TRBJ2-7; D may match TRBD1 or TRBD2 (6 bases each). Germline V gene lookup returns CDR1 MDHEN and CDR2 SYDVKM. The CDR3 is 15 residues long. V lost 6 bases and J 5 bases, leaving 20 bases between the germline ends. The CDR3 here is CASSLGGQEEDEQYF. As DNA, the CDR3 is TGTGCCAGCAGCTTGGGGGGCCAGGAAGAGGACGAGCAGTACTTC.

This clone was counted a single time. This chain links TRBV29-1 with TRBJ2-2, with TRBD1 matching over 7 bases. Germline V lookup: CDR1 SQVTM, CDR2 ANQGSEA. V was clipped by 5 bases and J by 0 bases; unmatched bases: 3. The CDR3 contains 14 residues. The DNA for the CDR3 is TGCAGCGTTAAGACAGGGACGAACACCGGGGAGCTGTTTTTT. As protein: CSVKTGTNTGELFF.

The count of this clone is one. V is TRBV18 and J is TRBJ1-3; no clear D gene. This CDR3 spans 15 amino acids. Germline-derived CDR1 and CDR2 are KGHSH and LQKENI. V lost 4 bases, J lost 2 bases, and 12 bases lay in between. CDR3 sequence: CASSLNPTTGNTIYF. The CDR3, as DNA: TGTGCCAGCTCACTGAACCCGACGACTGGAAACACCATATATTTT.

In DNA form, the CDR3 reads TGTGCCAGCAGCGTACCTCCGGGACAGGGTTCCTACGAGCAGTACTTC. It translates to CASSVPPGQGSYEQYF. The V and J genes are TRBV27 and TRBJ2-7; 9 positions agree with TRBD1. The CDR3 is 16 amino acids. The germline CDR1 and CDR2 sequences are MNHEY and SMNVEV (reference sequence). After removal of 6 bases from V and 1 base from J, the junction contained 10 bases not matched to a gene.

In the case of this clone: The sample holds other DNA sequences that translate to the same CDR3. V gene TRBV19 combines with J gene TRBJ2-2; 10 positions match TRBD1. V shed 8 bases and J 4 bases; nucleotides not matched to a gene: 1. The CDR3 length is 13 residues. CDR1 and CDR2 (germline): LNHDA, SQIVND (reference sequence). The CDR3 here is CASWTGGTGELFF. Written as DNA, the CDR3 is TGTGCCAGTTGGACAGGGGGCACCGGGGAGCTGTTTTTT.

The rearrangement links TRBV30 to TRBJ1-1; 8 nucleotides align to TRBD1. This CDR3 comprises 13 residues. V lost 3 bases, J lost 2 bases, and 2 bases stayed unmatched. In germline, CDR1 is GTSNPN, CDR2 SVGIG (reference sequence). The CDR3 nucleotides read TGTGCCTGGAGGCAGGGGGCAAACACTGAAGCTTTCTTT. Encoded protein: CAWRQGANTEAFF.

The chain couples TRBV18 to TRBJ2-5; no clear D gene. Trimming left V 3 bases short and J 4 bases short, with 12 bases between. The germline V gene encodes CDR1 KGHSH and CDR2 LQKENI. CDR3 size: 14 residues. Written as DNA, the CDR3 is TGTGCCAGCTCACCTAGTCAGGTTGGAGAGACCCAGTACTTC. Amino acid sequence: CASSPSQVGETQYF.